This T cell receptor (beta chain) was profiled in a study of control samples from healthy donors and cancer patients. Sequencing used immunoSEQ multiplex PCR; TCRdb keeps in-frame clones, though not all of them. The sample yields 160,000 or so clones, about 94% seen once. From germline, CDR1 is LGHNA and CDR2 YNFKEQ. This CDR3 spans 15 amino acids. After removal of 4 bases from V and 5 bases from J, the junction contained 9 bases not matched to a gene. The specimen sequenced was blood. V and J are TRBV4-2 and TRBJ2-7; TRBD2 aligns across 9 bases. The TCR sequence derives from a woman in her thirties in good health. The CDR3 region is CASSLPSGKGDEQYF. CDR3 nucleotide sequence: TGTGCCAGCAGCCTACCTAGCGGGAAGGGGGACGAGCAGTACTTC.